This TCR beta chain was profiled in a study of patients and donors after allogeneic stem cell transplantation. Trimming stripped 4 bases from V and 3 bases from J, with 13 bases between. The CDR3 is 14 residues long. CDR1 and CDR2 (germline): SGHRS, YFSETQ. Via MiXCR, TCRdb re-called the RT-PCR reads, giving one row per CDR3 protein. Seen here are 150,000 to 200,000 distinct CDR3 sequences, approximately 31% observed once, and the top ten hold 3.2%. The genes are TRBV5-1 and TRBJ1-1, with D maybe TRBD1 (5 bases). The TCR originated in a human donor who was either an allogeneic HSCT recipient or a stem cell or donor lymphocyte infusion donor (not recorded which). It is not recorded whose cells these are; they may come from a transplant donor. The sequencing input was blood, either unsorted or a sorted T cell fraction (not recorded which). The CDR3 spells CASSPHGGDTEAFF. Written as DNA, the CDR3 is TGCGCCAGCAGCCCGCACGGGGGGGACACTGAAGCTTTCTTT. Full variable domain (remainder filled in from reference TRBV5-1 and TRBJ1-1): KAGVTQTPRYLIKTRGQQVTLSCSPISGHRSVSWYQQTPGQGLQFLFEYFSETQRNKGNFPGRFSGRQFSNSRSEMNVSTLELGDSALYLCASSPHGGDTEAFFGQGTRLTVV.